These 17 T cell receptor beta chains were sequenced from one sample in a study of T cell changes during pregnancy in multiple sclerosis. Profiling relied on immunoSEQ multiplex PCR, and the TCRdb table lists in-frame clones only, not all of them. The sample has about 40,000 clones; 90% to 95% are singletons. Specimen: CD4+ T cells from peripheral blood mononuclear cells, collected before pregnancy. The source is a female donor with multiple sclerosis, enrolled in a pregnancy study.

The J gene is TRBJ1-1, the V gene TRBV7-2, with a weak D call TRBD1 (6 bases). The CDR3 length is 14 residues. Per the germline V gene, CDR1 is SGHTA and CDR2 is FQGNSA. V lost 5 bases to trimming and J lost 4 bases, with 14 bases between them. For the CDR3, the DNA is TGTGCCAGCAGCCTGCGTCAGGGGCCCACTGAAGCTTTCTTT. Translation: CASSLRQGPTEAFF.

V and J are TRBV2 and TRBJ1-4; 9 bases align to TRBD1. The germline V gene has CDR1 SNHLY and CDR2 FYNNEI. CDR3 size: 13 residues. V trimming: 7 bases; J trimming: 7 bases; junction bases outside the gene matches: 4. The CDR3 sequence: CASNTGGFEKLFF. The CDR3 nucleotides read TGTGCCAGCAATACAGGGGGCTTTGAAAAACTGTTTTTT.

The chain recombines TRBV19 with TRBJ1-6; a possible D gene is TRBD1 (5 bases). V was shortened by 7 bases and J by 7 bases, with 11 bases between the two germline ends. This CDR3 spans 13 amino acids. Per the germline V gene, CDR1 is LNHDA and CDR2 is SQIVND (reference sequence). The CDR3, as DNA: TGTGCCAGTAATAGGGGTGGCAATTCACCCCTCCACTTT. This codes for CASNRGGNSPLHF.

The V gene is TRBV4-2, the J gene TRBJ1-1; TRBD1 aligns across 8 bases. With V trimmed by 0 bases and J by 6 bases, 12 bases remained unmatched. The germline V gene encodes CDR1 LGHNA and CDR2 YNFKEQ. This CDR3 is built from 17 residues. CDR3 DNA sequence: TGTGCCAGCAGCCAAGAACGTCCCGGGACAGGTGCCCCTGAAGCTTTCTTT. Encoded protein: CASSQERPGTGAPEAFF.

The V and J genes are TRBV29-1 and TRBJ1-1; D possibly corresponds to TRBD1 (5 bases). The V end was cut by 6 bases, the J end by 4 bases, with 9 bases between. Germline lookup yields CDR1 SQVTM and CDR2 ANQGSEA. The CDR3 length is 11 residues. The CDR3, as DNA: TGCAGCGTGCAGGGAGGCACTGAAGCTTTCTTT. Translating gives CSVQGGTEAFF.

This clone was detected only once. The chain uses TRBV5-3 and TRBJ2-3; 8 bases match TRBD2. Being an ORF, TRBV5-3 has a function that is uncertain. The junction had 9 bases not matched to a gene; V was cut back by 4 bases and J by 2 bases. The CDR3 length is 16 residues. CDR3 in amino acids: CARSLFGRGDTDTQYF. The CDR3 DNA reads as TGTGCCAGAAGCCTCTTTGGGCGGGGGGACACAGATACGCAGTATTTT.

The gene calls are TRBV7-6 and TRBJ1-1; tentative D call: TRBD1 (6 bases). V gave up 5 bases and J gave up 0 bases, with 10 bases separating them. The CDR3 totals 14 residues. In germline, CDR1 is SGHVS, CDR2 FNYEAQ. CDR3 sequence: CASSQDRLNTEAFF. DNA for the CDR3: TGTGCCAGCAGCCAGGACAGATTGAACACTGAAGCTTTCTTT.

The chain has TRBV7-2 and TRBJ1-1; 9 positions agree with TRBD1. The length of the CDR3 is 15 residues. Germline trimming cut 5 bases from V and 5 bases from J; bases unmatched to any gene: 9. The germline V gene encodes CDR1 SGHTA and CDR2 FQGNSA. CDR3 in DNA: TGTGCCAGCAGCCCAGGCGGGACAGGGAGTACTGAAGCTTTCTTT. Translated, it gives CASSPGGTGSTEAFF.

V usage is TRBV4-2 and J usage is TRBJ2-2; D remains ambiguous. V was shortened by 0 bases and J by 4 bases, with 6 bases between the two germline ends. CDR1 is LGHNA and CDR2 is YNFKEQ in the germline V gene. The CDR3 extends over 14 amino acids. CDR3: CASSQDGGTGELFF. The DNA for the CDR3 is TGTGCCAGCAGCCAAGACGGTGGCACCGGGGAGCTGTTTTTT.

The chain couples TRBV14 to TRBJ2-7; 9 bases are shared with TRBD1. V lost 5 bases and J lost 2; bases outside the gene matches: 7. The germline V gene encodes CDR1 SGHDN and CDR2 FVKESK. CDR3 length: 15 residues. DNA of the CDR3: TGTGCCAGCAGCAGAAGGACAGGGGTGCCCTACGAGCAGTACTTC. This encodes CASSRRTGVPYEQYF.

The chain links TRBV9 to TRBJ1-2; D is undetermined. The CDR3 consists of 13 residues. CDR1 SGDLS and CDR2 YYNGEE come from the germline V gene. V dropped 1 base and J dropped 8 bases, with 12 bases sitting between them. The CDR3 reads CASSVSGKYGYTF. In nucleotides, the CDR3 is TGTGCCAGCAGCGTATCCGGGAAGTACGGCTACACCTTC.

V usage is TRBV18 and J usage is TRBJ2-5; D not certain. The V end was cut by 3 bases, the J end by 4 bases, with 9 bases between. Germline CDR1 reads KGHSH; CDR2 reads LQKENI. The CDR3 is 13 residues long. The CDR3 sequence is CASSPEIVETQYF. Here the CDR3 DNA reads TGTGCCAGCTCACCGGAGATCGTAGAGACCCAGTACTTC.

This sequence joins TRBV7-3 and TRBJ1-1, with TRBD1 matching over 10 bases. V dropped 6 bases and J dropped 3; count of bases not matched to a gene: 4. The V gene's germline CDR1 is SGHTA and CDR2 FQGTGA. The CDR3 is made up of 14 amino acids. The CDR3, as DNA: TGTGCCAGCAGGCCTGGACAGGGGGACACTGAAGCTTTCTTT. This sequence encodes CASRPGQGDTEAFF.

The rearrangement links TRBV7-2 to TRBJ2-3; no clear D gene. V was clipped by 1 base and J by 4 bases, with 12 bases between them. Germline assignment: CDR1 SGHTA and CDR2 FQGNSA. CDR3 length: 15 amino acids. The CDR3 sequence: CASSLDSTSADTQYF. In nucleotides, the CDR3 is TGTGCCAGCAGCTTAGATTCGACTTCAGCAGATACGCAGTATTTT. The full variable domain, rest sourced from reference TRBV7-2 and TRBJ2-3, is GAGVSQSPSNKVTEKGKDVELRCDPISGHTALYWYRQSLGQGLEFLIYFQGNSAPDKSGLPSDRFSAERTGGSVSTLTIQRTQQEDSAVYLCASSLDSTSADTQYFGPGTRLTVL.

This chain links TRBV4-3 with TRBJ2-3; D is uncertain. CDR3 length equals 12 residues. The germline CDR1 and CDR2 sequences are LGHNA and YSLEER. V lost 1 base and J 4 bases, leaving 3 bases between the germline ends. CDR3 coding DNA: TGCGCCAGCAGCCAAGTCTCAGATACGCAGTATTTT. It codes for CASSQVSDTQYF.

The V gene is TRBV5-8, the J gene TRBJ1-2, with D tentatively TRBD1 (6 bases). Germline loops: CDR1 SGHTS, CDR2 YDEGEE. V dropped 2 bases and J dropped 4 bases, with 15 bases sitting between them. CDR3 length: 15 amino acids. The CDR3 reads CASSFASGGGYGYTF. DNA of the CDR3: TGTGCCAGCAGCTTTGCTTCGGGGGGCGGCTATGGCTACACCTTC.

Here the CDR3 reads CASIRGQAITEAFF. The CDR3 nucleotides are TGTGCCAGTATTCGGGGACAGGCCATCACTGAAGCTTTCTTT. The rearrangement joins TRBV19 to TRBJ1-1, with 8 positions matching TRBD1. This CDR3 has 14 amino acids. J gave up 4 bases and V 7 bases, and 8 bases lay outside the gene matches. CDR1 and CDR2 from the germline V gene are LNHDA and SQIVND (reference sequence).